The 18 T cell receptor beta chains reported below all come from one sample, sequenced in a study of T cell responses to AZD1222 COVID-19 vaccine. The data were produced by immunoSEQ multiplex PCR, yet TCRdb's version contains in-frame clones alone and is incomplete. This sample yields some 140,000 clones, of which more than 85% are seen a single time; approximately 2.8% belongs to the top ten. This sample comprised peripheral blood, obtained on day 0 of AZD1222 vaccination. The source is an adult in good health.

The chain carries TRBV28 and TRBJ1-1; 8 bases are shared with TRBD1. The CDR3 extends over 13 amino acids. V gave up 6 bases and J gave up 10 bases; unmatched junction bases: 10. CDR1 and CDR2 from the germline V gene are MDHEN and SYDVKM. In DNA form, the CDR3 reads TGTGCCAGCAGCCCGGGACAGGACGAGCTAGCTTTCTTT. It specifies CASSPGQDELAFF.

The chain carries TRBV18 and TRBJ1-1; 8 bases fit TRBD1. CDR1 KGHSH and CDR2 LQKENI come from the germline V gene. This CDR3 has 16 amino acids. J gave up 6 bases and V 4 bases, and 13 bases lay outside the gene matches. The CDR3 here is CASSRTGTPEYAEAFF. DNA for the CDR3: TGTGCCAGCTCACGGACAGGGACCCCCGAGTACGCTGAAGCTTTCTTT.

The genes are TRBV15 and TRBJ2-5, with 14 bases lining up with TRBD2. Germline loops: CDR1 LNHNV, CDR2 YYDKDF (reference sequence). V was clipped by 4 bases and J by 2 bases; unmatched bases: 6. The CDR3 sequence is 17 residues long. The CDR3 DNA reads TGTGCCACCAGCACCGGGACTAGCGGGGGTACGCAAGAGACCCAGTACTTC. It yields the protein CATSTGTSGGTQETQYF. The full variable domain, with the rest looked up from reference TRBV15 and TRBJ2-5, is DAMVIQNPRYQVTQFGKPVTLSCSQTLNHNVMYWYQQKSSQAPKLLFHYYDKDFNNEADTPDNFQSRRPNTSFCFLDIRSPGLGDTAMYLCATSTGTSGGTQETQYFGPGTRLLVL.

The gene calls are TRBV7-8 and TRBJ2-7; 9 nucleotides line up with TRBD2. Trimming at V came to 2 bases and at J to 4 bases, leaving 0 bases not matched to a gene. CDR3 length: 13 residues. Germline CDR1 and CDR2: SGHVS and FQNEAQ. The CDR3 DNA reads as TGTGCCAGCAGCTTACTAGCGGGATACGAGCAGTACTTC. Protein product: CASSLLAGYEQYF.

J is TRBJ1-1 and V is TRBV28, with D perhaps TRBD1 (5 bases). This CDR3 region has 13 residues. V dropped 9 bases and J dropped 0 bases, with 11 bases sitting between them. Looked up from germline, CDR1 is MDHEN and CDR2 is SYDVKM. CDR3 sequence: CASRGSLNTEAFF. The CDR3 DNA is TGTGCCAGTCGGGGGAGTCTGAACACTGAAGCTTTCTTT.

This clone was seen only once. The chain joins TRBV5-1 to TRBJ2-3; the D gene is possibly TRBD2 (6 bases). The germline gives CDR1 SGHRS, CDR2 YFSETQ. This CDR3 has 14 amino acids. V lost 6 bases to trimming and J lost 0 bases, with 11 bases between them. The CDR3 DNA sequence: TGCGCCAGCATCCGGGGAGGAAGCACAGATACGCAGTATTTT. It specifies CASIRGGSTDTQYF.

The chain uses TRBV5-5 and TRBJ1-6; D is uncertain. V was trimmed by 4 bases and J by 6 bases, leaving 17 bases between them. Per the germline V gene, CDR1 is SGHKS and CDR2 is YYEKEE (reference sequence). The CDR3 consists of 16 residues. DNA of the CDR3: TGTGCCAGCAGCCAAGGGCCCACATGGAGTAATTCACCCCTCCACTTT. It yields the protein CASSQGPTWSNSPLHF. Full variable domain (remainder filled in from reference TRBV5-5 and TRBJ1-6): DAGVTQSPTHLIKTRGQQVTLRCSPISGHKSVSWYQQVLGQGPQFIFQYYEKEERGRGNFPDRFSARQFPNYSSELNVNALLLGDSALYLCASSQGPTWSNSPLHFGNGTRLTVT.

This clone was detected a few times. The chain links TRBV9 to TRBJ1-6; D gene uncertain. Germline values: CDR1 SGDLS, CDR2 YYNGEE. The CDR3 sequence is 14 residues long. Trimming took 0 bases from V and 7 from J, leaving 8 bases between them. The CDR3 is CASSVGAGNSPLHF. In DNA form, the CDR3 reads TGTGCCAGCAGCGTAGGGGCCGGGAATTCACCCCTCCACTTT.

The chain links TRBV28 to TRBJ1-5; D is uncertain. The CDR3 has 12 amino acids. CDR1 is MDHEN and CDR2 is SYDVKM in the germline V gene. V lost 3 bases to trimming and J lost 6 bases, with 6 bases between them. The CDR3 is CASSLPFQPQHF. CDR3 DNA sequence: TGTGCCAGCAGTTTGCCGTTTCAGCCCCAGCATTTT.

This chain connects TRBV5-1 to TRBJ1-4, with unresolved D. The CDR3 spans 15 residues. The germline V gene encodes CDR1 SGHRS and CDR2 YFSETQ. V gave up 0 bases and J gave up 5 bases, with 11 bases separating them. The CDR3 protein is CASSLVGERNEKLFF. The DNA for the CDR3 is TGCGCCAGCAGCTTGGTGGGAGAAAGGAATGAAAAACTGTTTTTT.

CDR3 amino acids: CASSESSSYEQYF. The CDR3 DNA reads TGCGCCAGCAGTGAGTCTAGCTCCTACGAGCAGTACTTC. This sequence joins TRBV10-2 and TRBJ2-7; D is undetermined. The CDR3 extends over 13 amino acids. Trimming shortened V by 0 bases and J by 0 bases, and 3 bases separated the two germline ends. In germline, CDR1 is WSHSY, CDR2 SAAADI.

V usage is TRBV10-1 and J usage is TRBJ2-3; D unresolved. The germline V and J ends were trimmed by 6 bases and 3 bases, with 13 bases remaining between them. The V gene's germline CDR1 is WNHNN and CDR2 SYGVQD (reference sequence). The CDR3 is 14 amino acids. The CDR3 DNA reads TGCGCCAGCAGCCTTATCGGAAGTACAGATACGCAGTATTTT. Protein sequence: CASSLIGSTDTQYF.

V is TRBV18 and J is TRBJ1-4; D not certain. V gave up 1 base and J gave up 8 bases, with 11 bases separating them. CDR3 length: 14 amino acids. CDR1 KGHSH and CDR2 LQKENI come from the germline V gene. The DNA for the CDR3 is TGTGCCAGCTCACCACTTCCAGAAGCCGAAAAACTGTTTTTT. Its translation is CASSPLPEAEKLFF.

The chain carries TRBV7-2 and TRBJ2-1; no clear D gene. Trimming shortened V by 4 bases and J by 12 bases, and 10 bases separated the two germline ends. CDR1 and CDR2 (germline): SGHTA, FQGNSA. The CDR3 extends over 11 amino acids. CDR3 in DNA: TGTGCCAGCAGCTCCCTTATTGGGCAGTTCTTC. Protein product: CASSSLIGQFF.

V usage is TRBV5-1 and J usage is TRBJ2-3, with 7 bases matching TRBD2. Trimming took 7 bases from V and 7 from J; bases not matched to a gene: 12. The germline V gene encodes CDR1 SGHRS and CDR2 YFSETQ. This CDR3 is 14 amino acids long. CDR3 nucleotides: TGCGCCAGCTCTTATATCGGGGGGACCTATACGCAGTATTTT. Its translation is CASSYIGGTYTQYF.

The CDR3 spells CASSPRGLAGGLDEQFF. Written as DNA, the CDR3 is TGCGCCAGCAGCCCTCGGGGACTAGCGGGGGGACTTGATGAGCAGTTCTTC. This rearrangement joins TRBV4-1 to TRBJ2-1; 15 bases align to TRBD2. J was trimmed by 8 bases and V by 4 bases; bases with no gene match: 9. The CDR3 is 17 amino acids. Germline CDR1 reads MGHRA; CDR2 reads YSYEKL.

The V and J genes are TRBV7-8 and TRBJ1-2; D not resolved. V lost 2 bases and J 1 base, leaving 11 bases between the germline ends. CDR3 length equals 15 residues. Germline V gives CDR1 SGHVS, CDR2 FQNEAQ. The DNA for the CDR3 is TGTGCCAGCAGCTTAACCCGGGCTTTTAACTATGGCTACACCTTC. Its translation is CASSLTRAFNYGYTF.

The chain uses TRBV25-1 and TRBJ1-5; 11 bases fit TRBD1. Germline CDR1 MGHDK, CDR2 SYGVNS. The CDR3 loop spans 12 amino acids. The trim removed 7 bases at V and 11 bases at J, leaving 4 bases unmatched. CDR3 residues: CASKGQGGAQHF. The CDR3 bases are TGTGCCAGCAAGGGACAGGGGGGGGCCCAGCATTTT.